This T cell receptor beta chain was recovered during a study of blood T cell repertoires in COVID-19. There are 14 residues in the CDR3. Trimming shortened V by 6 bases and J by 2 bases, and 14 bases separated the two germline ends. Germline loops: CDR1 MNHEY, CDR2 SVGAGI. How the authors handled the data: Amplification of reference gene primers was used by the study to estimate nucleated cell counts. Method: immunoSEQ multiplex PCR; TCRdb's copy keeps in-frame clones and lacks some. The V and J calls and the clone size are those of that table, but D and trimming were determined from the DNA. Here the sample spans about 97,000 clones, roughly 92% being singletons.

The sequence was collected from a woman aged 50 to 60 with COVID-19, enrolled during active disease. The sample was peripheral blood. The gene calls are TRBV6-5 and TRBJ2-7; tentative D call: TRBD1 (6 bases). This chain's CDR3 is CASSLYQGTYEQYV. The DNA for the CDR3 is TGTGCCAGCAGCCTTTACCAGGGGACCTACGAGCAGTACGTC.